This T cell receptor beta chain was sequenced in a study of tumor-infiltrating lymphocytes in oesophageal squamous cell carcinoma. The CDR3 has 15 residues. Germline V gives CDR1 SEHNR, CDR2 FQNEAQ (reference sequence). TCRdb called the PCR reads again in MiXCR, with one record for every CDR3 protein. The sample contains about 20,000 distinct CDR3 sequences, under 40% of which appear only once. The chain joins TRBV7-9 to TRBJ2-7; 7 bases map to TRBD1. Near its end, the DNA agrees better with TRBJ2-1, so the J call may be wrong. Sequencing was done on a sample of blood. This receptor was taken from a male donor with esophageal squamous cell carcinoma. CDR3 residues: CASSLAGTDYNEQFF. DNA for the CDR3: TGTGCCAGCAGCTTAGCGGGGACAGATTACAATGAGCAGTTCTTC.